What follows is one T cell receptor beta chain and its context. The assay was immunoSEQ multiplex PCR, and TCRdb's table has in-frame clones only and misses some. Of over 35,000 clones in the sample, more than 75% were seen once. The data are from a study of blood T cell repertoires in COVID-19. Across the whole study: The cDNA or gDNA used as material had been derived from T cells, B-cell-depleted T cells, or PBMCs.

There are 12 residues in the CDR3. The J segment lost 4 bases and the V segment lost 11 bases, leaving 6 bases of the junction unmatched. Germline V lookup: CDR1 MNHNY, CDR2 SVGAGI (reference sequence). This clonotype was obtained from a man between 65 and 85 years old with active COVID-19. Sequenced material: peripheral blood. This rearrangement joins TRBV6-6 to TRBJ2-3, with TRBD2 matching over 7 bases. CDR3 sequence reads: CAPPGGADTQYF. The CDR3 DNA reads as TGTGCCCCACCGGGGGGTGCAGATACGCAGTATTTT.